These T cell receptor beta chains were read from a single sample in a study of regulatory T cells in long-lasting Graves disease. Via MiXCR, TCRdb re-called the multiplex PCR reads, giving one row per CDR3 protein. The data contain hundreds of thousands of distinct CDR3 sequences, around 15% of them singletons. This sample was also put to use in a study of T cells in Graves' hyperthyroidism and ophthalmopathy.

The specimen was peripheral blood mononuclear cells (PBMCs), collected at new diagnosis, from a patient treated with antithyroid drugs. Source of these receptors: a woman in her 30s with Graves disease. Each CDR3 is given with its conserved first and last residue. D genes are given only for firm matches. Clone size, where shown, is once, few, many, or a class for clones that have expanded.

j_call d_call v_call clone_size cdr3_aa cdr3_nt
TRBJ2-1 NA TRBV19 few CASSIQGQNNEQFF TGTGCCAGTAGTATACAGGGGCAGAACAATGAGCAGTTCTTC
TRBJ1-5 NA TRBV7-9 NA CASSSTVPNQPQHF TGTGCCAGCAGCTCGACAGTCCCCAATCAGCCCCAGCATTTT
TRBJ1-3 NA TRBV6-2/TRBV6-3 few CASSFRAGFGGNTIYF TGTGCCAGCAGTTTTCGGGCGGGTTTTGGTGGAAACACCATATATTTT
TRBJ2-7 TRBD1 TRBV6-1 few CASRDRGNEQYF TGTGCCAGCCGGGACAGGGGGAACGAGCAGTACTTC
TRBJ2-1 TRBD2 TRBV20-1 many CSARKSGNSYNEQFF TGCAGTGCTAGAAAAAGCGGGAATTCCTACAATGAGCAGTTCTTC
TRBJ2-7 TRBD2 TRBV6-2/TRBV6-3 NA CASSPRTSGKIYEQYF TGTGCCAGCAGTCCTCGGACTAGCGGGAAGATCTACGAGCAGTACTTC
TRBJ2-3 NA TRBV7-2 many CASSPSRTRDTQYF TGTGCCAGCAGCCCATCAAGGACTCGTGATACGCAGTATTTT
TRBJ2-4 NA TRBV27 many CASTEGGVAKNIQYF TGTGCCAGCACCGAGGGGGGGGTAGCCAAAAACATTCAGTACTTC
TRBJ2-1 NA TRBV20-1 NA CSAPSGAKPYNEQFF TGCAGTGCCCCATCGGGGGCAAAGCCCTACAATGAGCAGTTCTTC
TRBJ2-1 NA TRBV6-2/TRBV6-3 many CASSDRDGYNEQFF TGTGCCAGCAGTGACCGAGACGGATACAATGAGCAGTTCTTC
TRBJ2-6 NA TRBV28 many CASSPTRGQAGANVLTF TGTGCCAGCAGCCCGACCCGGGGGCAGGCTGGGGCCAACGTCCTGACTTTC
TRBJ2-2 NA TRBV18 NA CASSPEGTTNTGELFF TGTGCCAGCTCCCCAGAGGGCACCACGAACACCGGGGAGCTGTTTTTT
TRBJ1-2 TRBD1 TRBV9 many CASSPTGDYGYTF TGTGCCAGCAGTCCTACAGGGGACTATGGCTACACCTTC
TRBJ2-7 NA TRBV20-1 NA CSAREGPLYEQYF TGCAGTGCTAGAGAGGGACCTTTGTACGAGCAGTACTTC
TRBJ1-5 NA TRBV28 many CASSLAGASQPQHF TGTGCCAGCAGTTTAGCGGGGGCCTCTCAGCCCCAGCATTTT
TRBJ2-7 TRBD1 TRBV19 NA CASMDRGSSYEQYF TGTGCCAGCATGGACAGGGGAAGCTCCTACGAGCAGTACTTC
TRBJ1-5 TRBD1 TRBV12-3/TRBV12-4 many CASSLGAAGGSNQPQHF TGTGCCAGCAGTTTAGGTGCGGCAGGGGGTAGCAATCAGCCCCAGCATTTT
TRBJ1-2 TRBD1 TRBV12-3/TRBV12-4 many CASSHRGLPFNYGYTF TGTGCCAGCAGCCACAGGGGGCTCCCCTTTAACTATGGCTACACCTTC
TRBJ2-7 NA TRBV14 NA CASSLTRISGQYF TGTGCCAGCAGCCTTACTAGGATTAGCGGGCAGTACTTC
TRBJ2-7 TRBD2 TRBV28 many CASRRALGREGHEQYF TGTGCCAGCAGACGTGCCCTGGGGCGGGAGGGCCACGAGCAGTACTTC
TRBJ1-2 TRBD1 TRBV4-2 NA CASSQSSDRTGLDGYTF TGTGCCAGCAGCCAATCGTCAGATAGGACAGGCCTCGATGGCTACACCTTC
TRBJ2-3 NA TRBV6-1 few CASTPWGTDTQYF TGTGCCAGCACCCCGTGGGGTACAGATACGCAGTATTTT
TRBJ1-5 NA TRBV27 many CASSPPHSNQPQHF TGTGCCAGCTCCCCCCCCCATAGCAATCAGCCCCAGCATTTT